This T cell receptor (beta chain) originates from a study of OX40 agonist ivuxolimab in advanced cancers. About the full investigation: Ivuxolimab was an agonistic, fully human IgG2 monoclonal antibody directed against OX40 (CD134), a costimulatory receptor. Intravenous ivuxolimab was administered to patients every 2 weeks at six dose levels: 0.01, 0.1, 0.3, 1.5, 3 and 10 mg/kg. Among the roughly 50 dose-escalation patients, approximately 20 had hepatocellular carcinoma, around 15 melanoma, 9 renal cell carcinoma and 9 head and neck cancer. In the dose-escalation cohort, approximately 82% of patients were male, and the mean age was approximately 60 years, with a range of roughly 23 to 85. Prior anti-PD-1, anti-PD-L1 or anti-CTLA-4 therapy was permitted, and 30% to 45% of dose-escalation patients had received checkpoint inhibitors. Partial responses were achieved by three dose-escalation patients, of whom one had hepatocellular carcinoma and two had cutaneous melanoma. The point of sequencing TCRbeta in the periphery was to test whether ivuxolimab changed TCR sequence diversity and drove clonal T-cell expansion. The paper reports the monotherapy dose-escalation portion (N = 52 patients) of the phase I ivuxolimab trial. Study-wide conclusions, independent of this receptor: In partial responders in the 0.1-3.0 mg/kg groups, normalized peripheral clonal expansion was found to be among the lowest, especially among CD8+ T cells. After ivuxolimab, more expanded clones were found on average in CD8+ T cells than in CD4+ T cells. Low levels of normalized T-cell clonal expansion were also seen in some patients who did not respond. Which antigens the clonally expanded peripheral T cells were specific for was not determined. At doses of 0.1 to 3.0 mg/kg, clonal expansion of both CD4+ and CD8+ T cells in blood was seen between baseline and week 6.

The trial excluded patients who had a history of autoimmune disease or who were on systemic immunosuppression. Peripheral blood for TCR sequencing was collected from all dose cohorts at baseline, on cycle 4 day 1, and on cycle 7 day 1. The samples were drawn from a first-in-human, open-label, multicenter phase I dose-escalation trial of ivuxolimab. The trial enrolled adults with locally advanced or metastatic head and neck squamous cell, hepatocellular, melanoma or renal cell carcinoma. Before TCR sequencing, CD4+ T cells and CD8+ T cells from peripheral blood were sorted into separate populations. The cysteine opens and the phenylalanine closes a CDR3 of 17 amino acids. Left in the record is the CDR3 DNA by itself, 51 bases read in frame from the first base. From V the trimming removes 3 bases and from J it removes 3 bases, while the gene matches leave 13 bases of the junction unaccounted for. The CDR1 and CDR2 encoded by the germline V gene (reference sequence) are LNHDA and SQIVND.

Concerning this clone itself: What antigen it recognizes has not been identified. No much larger clone is present one base from it, and per-base qualities are unavailable.

To sequence the TCRbeta CDR3 region, genomic DNA was isolated from the sorted cells. The immunoSEQ Assay was used for sequencing of TCRbeta CDR3 regions. Drawn from immuneACCESS, this table holds only the in-frame rearrangements with V and J called that TCRdb kept. Clones are partly lost; checked studies trace under half to an unresolved V gene and leave the rest unexplained. The sample table lists about 17,000 clones, roughly 87% of them with a count of one. Roughly 23% of the sample goes to the ten largest clones. This TCR was recovered from an adult with an advanced solid tumor such as melanoma, head and neck, liver or kidney cancer. The specimen was CD4+ or CD8+ T cells sorted from blood, collected in a trial of the OX40 agonist ivuxolimab. The chain uses TRBV19 and TRBJ2-7, and TRBD1 matches 8 of the central bases. The sequenced DNA is TGTGCCAGTAGTATTTCGGCAGGGGGCGAAATGGGCTACGAGCAGTACTTC. This sequence encodes CASSISAGGEMGYEQYF. The full variable domain, with segments outside the CDR3 supplied by the reference TRBV19 and TRBJ2-7 proteins, appears as DGGITQSPKYLFRKEGQNVTLSCEQNLNHDAMYWYRQDPGQGLRLIYYSQIVNDFQKGDIAEGYSVSREKKESFPLTVTSAQKNPTAFYLCASSISAGGEMGYEQYFGPGTRLTVT.